This TCR beta chain was captured in a study of neurological immune-mediated disorders. TCRdb re-called the 5' RACE reads with MiXCR, one entry per CDR3 protein. This table holds tens of thousands of distinct CDR3 sequences, roughly 4.5% found once. Trimming removed 0 bases from V and 2 bases from J; junction bases left unmatched: 4. Germline values: CDR1 SGHRS, CDR2 YFSETQ. The CDR3 contains 17 residues. This clonotype has ten or more counts. Sequencing used PBMCs. This TCR came from a woman aged 70-85 years with multiple sclerosis. The chain combines TRBV5-1 with TRBJ2-5, with 13 bases fitting TRBD2. The CDR3 DNA reads as TGCGCCAGCAGCTTGGGACTAGCGGGAGGAAGGCAAGAGACCCAGTACTTC. Translated, it gives CASSLGLAGGRQETQYF.